This T cell receptor beta chain stems from a study of T cells in Graves' hyperthyroidism and ophthalmopathy. This CDR3 is built from 20 residues. J gave up 3 bases and V 0 bases, and 15 bases lay outside the gene matches. Germline V CDR1 and CDR2: KGHDR, SFDVKD. Patients were excluded for uncontrolled infection, other autoimmune disease, pregnancy or lactation. Thyroid ultrasound, orbital computed tomography, clinical symptoms, and serum thyroxine and TRAb underpinned diagnoses. Amplification targeted TCR beta CDR3 regions from RNA transcripts. Researchers ran a first-round RT-PCR on the TCR CDR3 using the HTBI primer set. TCRdb used MiXCR to reprocess the multiplex PCR reads, holding one entry per CDR3 protein. The sample gives a few hundred thousand distinct CDR3 sequences, around a sixth of which show up once; approximately 49% is in the top ten.

The chain employs TRBV24-1 and TRBJ2-2; 7 bases map to TRBD1. Sequencing used blood. The TCR sequence derives from a woman in her 50s with Graves' hyperthyroidism. The CDR3: CATSDLSRSSAGGYTGELFF. For the CDR3, the DNA is TGTGCCACCAGTGATTTGAGCAGGTCCTCGGCAGGGGGATACACCGGGGAGCTGTTTTTT.